This TCR beta chain was identified during a study of T-cell reconstitution after alpha-beta-depleted transplantation in children. Comment on this clonotype: Its specificity is not known.

General study results and limits: Several hundred expanded graft clones reportedly were the source of alpha-beta T cells about two months after transplant. Most T-cell counts and diversity one year after the transplant came from T cells that were newly produced. Several patients had high TCRbeta diversity at day 60; it came from surviving recipient T cells and thymic progenitors.

The V gene's germline CDR1 is SSHAT and CDR2 FNYEAQ (reference sequence). Trimming shortened V by 1 base and J by 2 bases, and 9 bases separated the two germline ends. The CDR3 is 14 residues long. A library of TCRbeta sequences, prepared with unique molecular identifiers, was generated. Each CDR3 protein is one row after TCRdb ran MiXCR on the PCR reads. The sample yields 250,000 to 400,000 distinct CDR3 sequences, approximately 23% seen once. J is TRBJ2-7 and V is TRBV7-7, with unresolved D. The source material was PBMCs, mostly from graft donor cells, sampled 180 days after TCRalphabeta/CD19-depleted stem cell transplant. The TCR sequence derives from a male patient aged 10 to 17 who had a stem cell transplant for acute lymphoblastic leukemia, so the T cells may come from the graft donor. The CDR3 sequence: CASSLVPATYEQYF. DNA of the CDR3: TGTGCCAGCAGCTTAGTGCCAGCTACCTACGAGCAGTACTTC.